The present entry profiles one TCR beta chain with its context. The V gene's germline CDR1 is WSHSY and CDR2 SAAADI. J was trimmed by 7 bases and V by 5 bases; bases with no gene match: 2. This CDR3 contains 12 residues. The data stem from a study of blood T cell repertoires in COVID-19. In the study overall: T cells, B-cell-depleted T cells, or PBMCs supplied cDNA or gDNA.

Method: immunoSEQ multiplex PCR; TCRdb's copy keeps in-frame clones and lacks some. This sample carries approximately 80,000 clones, approximately 82% of them seen once, and the ten largest clones take 2% to 2.5%. The sequencing sample was made of peripheral blood. This clonotype was sampled from a woman between 65 and 79 years old with acute or convalescent COVID-19. The gene calls are TRBV10-2 and TRBJ1-2; TRBD1 matches 9 bases. CDR3 protein: CASSLQGAGYTF. CDR3 nucleotide sequence: TGCGCCAGCAGTTTACAGGGGGCTGGCTACACCTTC.